The rows below give T cell receptor beta chains drawn from one sample of a study of T cell responses to AZD1222 COVID-19 vaccine. TCRdb's table, derived via immunoSEQ multiplex PCR, lists solely in-frame clones and lacks some. Of roughly 56,000 clones in the sample, around 82% were seen once. Material: peripheral blood, obtained 28 days after the second AZD1222 dose. All receptors derive from an adult who received the AZD1222 COVID-19 vaccine. Each CDR3 is given with its conserved first and last residue. D genes are given only for firm matches. Size tells how often a clone was seen (once, few, many) or the class of an expanded clone, and some rows leave it out.

>TRBJ1-5|NA|TRBV4-1|NA
CASSHPRNQPQHF
TGCGCCAGCAGCCACCCCCGGAATCAGCCCCAGCATTTT
>TRBJ2-1|TRBD2|TRBV4-3|NA
CASSQDRAGGLTVNEQFF
TGCGCCAGCAGCCAAGATAGGGCGGGAGGCCTAACGGTGAATGAGCAGTTCTTC
>TRBJ2-1|NA|TRBV4-2|NA
CASSQRTDSSYNEQFF
TGTGCCAGCAGCCAACGGACGGACAGCTCCTACAATGAGCAGTTCTTC
>TRBJ1-1|TRBD1|TRBV7-3|NA
CASSHGQDTEAFF
TGTGCCAGCAGCCATGGACAGGACACTGAAGCTTTCTTT
>TRBJ1-2|NA|TRBV7-2|NA
CASSSWDGYTF
TGTGCCAGCAGCTCTTGGGACGGCTACACCTTC
>TRBJ2-7|TRBD2|TRBV10-3|NA
CAISEGREGDEQYF
TGTGCCATCAGTGAGGGGCGGGAGGGCGACGAGCAGTACTTC
>TRBJ2-5|NA|TRBV27|NA
CASSSQETQYF
TGTGCCAGCAGTTCACAAGAGACCCAGTACTTC
>TRBJ2-7|NA|TRBV28|NA
CASSLVPTRTYEQYF
TGTGCCAGCAGTTTAGTCCCGACACGAACCTACGAGCAGTACTTC
>TRBJ2-7|TRBD2|TRBV5-8|few
CASSLGLAFSYEQYF
TGTGCCAGCAGCTTGGGACTAGCGTTCTCCTACGAGCAGTACTTC
>TRBJ2-5|TRBD2|TRBV7-2|NA
CASSADGGRVAGETQYF
TGTGCCAGCAGCGCAGACGGCGGGAGGGTGGCCGGTGAGACCCAGTACTTC
>TRBJ1-5|NA|TRBV5-4|once
CASSLTGSDQPQHF
TGTGCCAGCAGCTTGACAGGGTCGGATCAGCCCCAGCATTTT
>TRBJ2-4|NA|TRBV12-3/TRBV12-4|NA
CASSWGENIQYF
TGTGCCAGCAGTTGGGGGGAAAACATTCAGTACTTC
>TRBJ2-3|NA|TRBV30|NA
CAWRWYGEVTDTQYF
TGTGCCTGGAGATGGTATGGGGAGGTCACAGATACGCAGTATTTT
>TRBJ2-1|TRBD2|TRBV6-5|NA
CASSLGRGTYNEQFF
TGTGCCAGCAGTCTCGGGAGGGGAACCTACAATGAGCAGTTCTTC
>TRBJ2-1|NA|TRBV11-2|NA
CASSFPRWGRGRIYNEQFF
TGTGCCAGCAGCTTCCCGAGGTGGGGGCGCGGGAGAATTTACAATGAGCAGTTCTTC
>TRBJ1-5|NA|TRBV19|NA
CASTNRGAIQPQHF
TGTGCCAGTACCAATAGGGGGGCGATTCAGCCCCAGCATTTT
>TRBJ2-7|NA|TRBV7-8|few
CASSLGVGGGFYEQYF
TGTGCCAGCAGCTTAGGGGTGGGAGGGGGGTTTTACGAGCAGTACTTC
>TRBJ1-5|NA|TRBV9|NA
CASSPTGYSNQPQHF
TGTGCCAGCAGCCCTACAGGATATAGCAATCAGCCCCAGCATTTT
>TRBJ2-1|NA|TRBV15|few
CATSRARGTYNEQFF
TGTGCCACCAGCAGGGCTCGGGGCACCTACAATGAGCAGTTCTTC
>TRBJ1-4|NA|TRBV28|NA
CASSSPRAEKLFF
TGTGCCAGCAGTTCCCCTAGGGCCGAAAAACTGTTTTTT
>TRBJ1-3|NA|TRBV5-5|NA
CASSLTGASGNTIYF
TGTGCCAGCAGCCTGACAGGCGCTTCTGGAAACACCATATATTTT
>TRBJ2-1|NA|TRBV2|few
CASSQFGSYNEQFF
TGTGCCAGCAGTCAGTTCGGGTCCTACAATGAGCAGTTCTTC
>TRBJ1-2|TRBD1|TRBV7-2|few
CASSSQTGNYGYTF
TGTGCCAGCAGCTCCCAGACAGGGAACTATGGCTACACCTTC
>TRBJ2-7|NA|TRBV6-5|NA
CASRPKRGSSYEQYF
TGTGCCAGCAGGCCTAAACGAGGTTCCTCCTACGAGCAGTACTTC
>TRBJ1-2|NA|TRBV28|NA
CASSPTSYGYTF
TGTGCCAGCAGTCCGACCAGCTATGGCTACACCTTC
>TRBJ2-7|TRBD2|TRBV11-2|NA
CASSQGLVYEQYF
TGTGCCAGCAGCCAAGGACTAGTTTACGAGCAGTACTTC
>TRBJ2-1|NA|TRBV18|NA
CASSPPSVEGREQFF
TGTGCCAGCTCACCACCGAGTGTGGAGGGACGGGAGCAGTTCTTC